This paragraph reports one TCR beta chain. What it binds is unknown. The data belong to a study of CD8 T cells in Susac syndrome. Overall study findings and caveats: The study's TCR sequencing and HLA analysis covered a relatively small number of individuals, and the study acknowledged this.

The RNA input was 0.5 to 1 ug, and it was reverse transcribed with random hexamers. Amplification of TCR beta CDR3 across 54 Vbeta and 13 Jbeta was performed with immunoSEQ multiplex PCR. TCRdb recomputed calls from the immunoSEQ multiplex PCR reads with MiXCR, one row per CDR3 protein. The sample has around 170,000 distinct CDR3 sequences, around 95% seen once. TCR beta sequencing was performed on blood CD8+ and CD4+ T cells. Sequencing was carried out using CD8+ T cells from PBMCs. The sequence derives from a human donor with Susac syndrome.

CDR3 in amino acids: CSASQTGYEAFF. Here the CDR3 DNA reads TGCAGTGCTAGCCAGACCGGTTATGAAGCTTTCTTT. The chain joins TRBV20-1 to TRBJ1-1; D remains ambiguous. Looked up from germline, CDR1 is DFQATT and CDR2 is SNEGSKA (reference sequence). This CDR3 has 12 amino acids. Deletions cut 3 bases from V and 7 bases from J, with 12 bases between.